A single sample is the source of the 14 T cell receptor gamma chains below, sequenced in a study of γδ T cells in repeated Plasmodium falciparum infection (dated by TCRdb to the early 2020s). Vgamma9/Vdelta2+ and Vdelta2-negative gammadelta T cell populations were flow-sorted from peripheral blood mononuclear cells for bulk TCR repertoire analysis. Preparation of the library involved multiplex PCR. The reads were generated on an Illumina MiSeq. TCRdb called clones anew from the public reads via CATT; matching DNA rows were later pooled. This sample comprises roughly 27,000 gamma-chain clones, about 3% of them detected only once. The top ten clonotypes cover roughly 30% of the sample. The sequenced material came from gamma-delta T cells from blood. These receptors all come from a pool of human donors (malaria-infected and uninfected, not separated).

In its sample, this clone was seen a few times. Since a far larger clone is one base different, this is likely a read error. The DNA is left out, because the CDR3 cannot be placed on it with certainty; the CDR3 is given as TCRdb lists it. With the J gene uncalled, the V gene is TRGV8. With termini counted, the CDR3 has 29 amino acids. CDR1 is VENAVY, CDR2 YDSYNSRV, per germline. The CDR3 here is CATWAIIRNSLAVEQHLLSQVSIGRIQHF.

This clone showed up many times. The protein held in TCRdb is that of a much larger clone and does not match this DNA's translation at residue 7, likely because of a read error; the protein shown is translated from the DNA. This chain joins TRGV9 and TRGJ1 or TRGJ2. Here the J gene came from matching the DNA to germline, since TCRdb omits it. Unmatched junction bases numbered 14, after V lost 3 bases and J lost 0 bases. The germline V gene encodes CDR1 GITISATS and CDR2 ISYDGTV (reference sequence). The CDR3 has 17 residues. CDR3 sequence: CALWEPATPWNYYKKLF. The CDR3 DNA sequence: TGTGCCTTGTGGGAGCCAGCAACCCCCTGGAATTATTATAAGAAACTCTTT.

This clone was observed many times. The protein TCRdb gives is from a much larger clone and does not agree with this DNA's translation at residue 12, likely a read error; the protein shown here comes from the DNA. This chain connects TRGV9 to TRGJ1 or TRGJ2. The J gene was not available in TCRdb and was assigned here by matching the DNA to germline segments. The CDR3 consists of 16 residues. Looked up from germline, CDR1 is GITISATS and CDR2 is ISYDGTV (reference sequence). V lost 0 bases and J lost 9; bases outside the gene matches: 17. CDR3 protein: CALWEVHNGENCKKLF. The CDR3 DNA is TGTGCCTTGTGGGAGGTGCACAATGGCGAAAATTGTAAGAAACTCTTT.

This clone has a handful of counts. With a far larger clone one base away, a read error is the likely cause. At the DNA level, this CDR3 is encoded by other sequences in the same sample as well. There is no J gene call, but TRGV9 is given as the V gene. The germline V gene encodes CDR1 GITISATS and CDR2 ISYDGTV (reference sequence). This CDR3 is built from 17 residues. DNA of the CDR3: TGTGCCTTGTGGGAGGCCGCAGCTGCTCAGAATTATTATAAGAAGCTCTTT. Translation: CALWEAAAAQNYYKKLF.

Worth noting for this clone: TCRdb has a much larger clone's protein, which differs at residue 9 from the translation of this DNA, likely because of a read error; what is shown is the protein translated from the DNA. The rearrangement joins TRGV9 to TRGJ1 or TRGJ2. TCRdb leaves out the J gene; it was filled in here by matching the DNA to germline. V shed 0 bases and J 0 bases; nucleotides not matched to a gene: 14. Germline V lookup: CDR1 GITISATS, CDR2 ISYDGTV (reference sequence). The CDR3 covers 18 residues. In nucleotides, the CDR3 is TGTGCCTTGTGGGAGGTGCACTATAGACTAGGGAATTATTATAAGAAACTCTTT. Translating gives CALWEVHYRLGNYYKKLF.

This clone appeared many times. The protein held in TCRdb is that of a much larger clone and does not match this DNA's translation at residue 12, likely because of a read error; the protein shown is translated from the DNA. This chain uses TRGV9 with TRGJP. The J gene, absent from TCRdb, was called here by matching the DNA to germline. The CDR3 spans 17 residues. Looked up from germline, CDR1 is GITISATS and CDR2 is ISYDGTV (reference sequence). Here the CDR3 DNA reads TGTGCCTTGTGGGAGGTGCACCCAGAGTTGGGCGAAAAAATCAAGGTATTT. It translates to CALWEVHPELGEKIKVF.

On this clone: TCRdb's protein for this DNA is that of a much larger clone and differs from the translation at residue 6, likely a read error; the protein shown is the DNA translation. The gene calls are TRGV4 and TRGJ1 or TRGJ2. Matching the DNA to germline supplied the J gene, which TCRdb does not give. Germline V gene data show CDR1 as EGSTGY and CDR2 as YDSYTSSV. The CDR3 covers 15 residues. J lost 1 base, V lost 9 bases, and 15 bases had no gene match. CDR3 bases: TGTGCCACCCTCGAAATTTCACACAATTATTATAAGAAACTCTTT. Protein product: CATLEISHNYYKKLF.

This clone was counted only a few times. One base separates it from a far larger clone, so it is likely a read error. This specimen includes other DNA sequences encoding the same CDR3. The J gene is TRGJP, the V gene TRGV9. In the absence of a J gene in TCRdb, the DNA was matched to germline to assign it here. V was clipped by 1 base and J by 6 bases; unmatched bases: 15. CDR1 and CDR2 (germline): GITISATS, ISYDGTV (reference sequence). The CDR3 consists of 20 residues. The CDR3 DNA reads as TGTGCCTTGTGGGAGGTTTGGTCTCTATTAGGAGAGTTGGGCAAAAAAATCAAGGTATTT. Its protein is CALWEVWSLLGELGKKIKVF.

This clone was counted many times. The V and J genes are TRGV2 and TRGJ1 or TRGJ2. The CDR3 consists of 13 residues. CDR1 and CDR2 (germline): EGSNGY, YDSYNSKV. V lost 0 bases to trimming and J lost 7 bases; unmatched junction nucleotides: 6. CDR3 amino acids: CATWDGQDYKKLF. The DNA of the CDR3 is TGTGCCACCTGGGACGGGCAGGACTATAAGAAACTCTTT.

This clone was recorded at least ten times. A far larger clone is one nucleotide away, so this likely arose from a read error. Other DNA sequences from this sample encode an identical CDR3 as well. CDR3 sequence (DNA): TGTGCCCTGTGGGAGGTGGGTTGGAGTAGTGATTGGATCAAGACGTTT. Its translation: CALWEVGWSSDWIKTF. The J gene is TRGJP2, the V gene TRGV9. Assignment of the J gene here rests on matching the DNA to germline, because TCRdb gives none. The CDR3 contains 16 residues. Germline V gene lookup returns CDR1 GITISATS and CDR2 ISYDGTV (reference sequence).

This clone was picked up a small number of times. The protein that TCRdb holds for this DNA derives from a much larger clone and differs from the translated DNA at residue 2, which likely indicates a read error; the protein shown here is translated from the DNA. The chain recombines TRGV9 with TRGJP. Assignment of the J gene here rests on matching the DNA to germline, because TCRdb gives none. The CDR3 is made up of 18 amino acids. Per the germline V gene, CDR1 is GITISATS and CDR2 is ISYDGTV (reference sequence). The chain's CDR3 is CTLWEVGSQELGKKIKVF. CDR3 bases: TGTACCTTGTGGGAGGTGGGCTCTCAAGAGTTGGGCAAAAAAATCAAGGTATTT.

This clone was picked up a small number of times. The translation of this DNA and the TCRdb protein of a much larger clone differ at residue 3, probably owing to a read error; the protein shown here is translated from the DNA. The rearrangement joins TRGV4 to TRGJ1 or TRGJ2. Matching the DNA to germline supplied the J gene, which TCRdb does not give. CDR3 length: 10 amino acids. Per the germline V gene, CDR1 is EGSTGY and CDR2 is YDSYTSSV. The CDR3 coding sequence is TGTGCCGCCTGGGCCAGGGAGAAACTCTTT. Translation gives CAAWAREKLF.

This clone was recorded many times. The mismatch at residue 8 between this DNA's translation and the TCRdb protein of a much larger clone likely reflects a read error; the protein shown is translated from the DNA. Other DNA sequences in the same sample also yield this CDR3. The chain employs TRGV4 and TRGJ1 or TRGJ2. Germline V gene data show CDR1 as EGSTGY and CDR2 as YDSYTSSV. This CDR3 contains 14 residues. Losses at the gene ends were 0 bases for V and 4 bases for J; bases not matched to a gene: 6. This CDR3 is CATWDGPRYYKKLF. The CDR3, as DNA: TGTGCCACCTGGGATGGGCCTAGATATTATAAGAAACTCTTT.

This clone has ten or more counts. TCRdb assigns this DNA the protein of a much larger clone, which departs from its translation at residue 5; this likely reflects a read error, and the protein shown comes from translating the DNA. V usage is TRGV3 and J usage is TRGJ1 or TRGJ2. Since TCRdb gives no J gene, matching the DNA to germline was used here to assign it. The ends lost 5 bases at V and 4 bases at J; junction bases unmatched: 5. This CDR3 has 12 amino acids. Germline V gives CDR1 VTNTFY, CDR2 YDVSTARD (reference sequence). The CDR3 protein is CATWGTYYKKLF. Written as DNA, the CDR3 is TGTGCCACCTGGGGCACCTATTATAAGAAACTCTTT.